Below are 9 T cell receptor beta chains sequenced from a single sample in a study of CD8+ T cells in alopecia areata. Sequencing used cDNA as its template, made by extracting RNA and reverse transcribing it. The protocol was immunoSEQ multiplex PCR, while the TCRdb copy is restricted to in-frame clones and leaves out a portion. This sample yields over 120,000 clones, of which approximately 49% are seen a single time; roughly 0.99% belongs to the top ten. Source: CD4+ T cells sorted from blood, taken at week 0. These TCRs come from a human donor with alopecia areata.

The chain recombines TRBV27 with TRBJ1-1; a possible D gene is TRBD1 (5 bases). Trimming took off 6 bases at V and 4 bases at J, with 15 bases between the two ends. Germline CDR1 is MNHEY and CDR2 is SMNVEV (reference sequence). This CDR3 has 14 residues. CDR3: CASRPNHGGTEAFF. CDR3 bases: TGTGCCAGCAGGCCCAACCACGGGGGCACTGAAGCTTTCTTT.

The genes are TRBV28 and TRBJ1-1; D gene ambiguous. The CDR3 runs 12 residues. Germline V CDR1 and CDR2: MDHEN, SYDVKM. V was trimmed by 7 bases and J by 1 base, leaving 7 bases between them. The CDR3 DNA reads TGTGCCAGCAAGCCGGCGAACACTGAAGCTTTCTTT. Its protein product is CASKPANTEAFF.

CDR3 sequence (DNA): TGTGCCAGCAGCCCAGGGGGGAGGGCCCTCGGAGATACGCAGTATTTT. Translating it yields CASSPGGRALGDTQYF. This chain connects TRBV9 to TRBJ2-3; the D gene could be TRBD1 or TRBD2 (7 bases each). Trimming removed 4 bases at V and 5 bases at J, with 20 bases between. This CDR3 is built from 16 residues. Per germline, CDR1 SGDLS and CDR2 YYNGEE. The full variable domain, with the rest looked up from reference TRBV9 and TRBJ2-3, is DSGVTQTPKHLITATGQRVTLRCSPRSGDLSVYWYQQSLDQGLQFLIQYYNGEERAKGNILERFSAQQFPDLHSELNLSSLELGDSALYFCASSPGGRALGDTQYFGPGTRLTVL.

The V call is TRBV11-2, the J call TRBJ2-1; TRBD2 is a possible D gene (6 bases). Germline V gene sequence: CDR1 SGHAT, CDR2 FQNNGV. The CDR3 sequence is 13 residues long. The ends were cut back, 6 bases at V and 4 bases at J, with 10 bases in the middle. The CDR3 coding sequence is TGTGCCAGCAGGGGGGGTACTTACAATGAGCAGTTCTTC. Protein sequence: CASRGGTYNEQFF.

A few counts support this clone. V and J are TRBV7-6 and TRBJ2-5; D is ambiguous. In germline, CDR1 is SGHVS, CDR2 FNYEAQ. The V gene lost 4 bases and the J gene lost 0 bases, with 3 bases spanning the gap. The CDR3 has 12 residues. The CDR3 here is CASSSYQETQYF. The CDR3 DNA is TGTGCCAGCAGCTCCTACCAAGAGACCCAGTACTTC.

The V and J genes are TRBV2 and TRBJ1-5; 10 bases agree with TRBD1. CDR1 is SNHLY and CDR2 is FYNNEI in the germline V gene. V was clipped by 6 bases and J by 5 bases; unmatched bases: 4. The CDR3 has 14 residues. The CDR3 coding sequence is TGTGCCAGCAGACCTGACAGGGGGCATCAGCCCCAGCATTTT. Its protein is CASRPDRGHQPQHF.

The chain joins TRBV29-1 to TRBJ2-2, with D unresolved. The CDR3 length is 11 residues. Germline values: CDR1 SQVTM, CDR2 ANQGSEA. The V end was cut by 2 bases, the J end by 7 bases, with 5 bases between. This CDR3 is CSVELNGELFF. The CDR3 coding sequence is TGCAGCGTTGAACTGAACGGGGAGCTGTTTTTT.

V usage is TRBV7-2 and J usage is TRBJ1-5; D is uncertain. In germline, CDR1 is SGHTA, CDR2 FQGNSA. Trimming took off 2 bases at V and 4 bases at J, with 9 bases between the two ends. This CDR3 contains 14 residues. This CDR3 is CASSLFRSNQPQHF. The CDR3 DNA reads TGTGCCAGCAGCTTATTCCGGTCGAATCAGCCCCAGCATTTT.

The chain combines TRBV27 with TRBJ2-1, with 8 positions matching TRBD2. V gave up 3 bases and J gave up 7 bases; unmatched junction bases: 8. The CDR3 is 15 amino acids. Germline CDR1 reads MNHEY; CDR2 reads SMNVEV (reference sequence). The CDR3 coding sequence is TGTGCCAGCAGTTTGGGGACTAGGGAGGGAAATGAGCAGTTCTTC. Translating it yields CASSLGTREGNEQFF.